This T cell receptor (beta chain) was documented in a study of cytomegalovirus exposure and HLA in healthy donors. Concerning this clone: Its antigen is undetermined.

This CDR3 region has 14 residues. Germline-derived CDR1 and CDR2 are SGHAT and FQDESV (reference sequence). V was pared by 4 bases and J by 3 bases, with 4 bases of the junction left unmatched. A multiplex PCR was run with 60 Vbeta primers and 13 Jbeta primers. Assay: immunoSEQ multiplex PCR; the TCRdb copy retains only in-frame clones and omits some. The sample lists roughly 200,000 clones, more than 75% seen once, with 2.7% in the top ten. Notes on the study in general: Generally TCR sequences proved uncommon, though certain public TCRs appeared in numerous donors. Follow-up analysis seemed to connect common viral pathogens with several of the most significant clusters identified.

The chain combines TRBV11-1 with TRBJ2-3, with TRBD2 matching 7 bases. The receptor's source is a middle-aged woman in good health and CMV-seronegative. Sequenced material: PBMCs. This CDR3 is CASSSWGLTDTQYF. The CDR3 bases are TGTGCCAGCAGCTCCTGGGGACTAACAGATACGCAGTATTTT.